What follows are 28 T cell receptor beta chains derived from one specimen sequenced in a study of OX40 agonist ivuxolimab in advanced cancers. The repertoire was sequenced with immunoSEQ multiplex PCR; TCRdb's copy has only in-frame clones and lacks some. Of 70,000 to 80,000 clones detected, about 85% appear once; the ten largest clones hold over 3.5%. The starting material was CD4+ or CD8+ T cells sorted from blood, obtained in a trial of the OX40 agonist ivuxolimab. Receptors were obtained from an adult with an advanced solid tumor such as melanoma, head and neck, liver or kidney cancer.

CDR3 nucleotides: TGTGCCAGCAGACCTCCGGGATACGAGCAGTACTTC. Amino acids: CASRPPGYEQYF. This sequence joins TRBV28 and TRBJ2-7, with D possibly being TRBD2 (5 bases). The V and J ends lost 6 bases and 4 bases respectively, with 10 bases between them. Germline CDR1 reads MDHEN; CDR2 reads SYDVKM. The CDR3 consists of 12 residues.

V gene TRBV5-1 combines with J gene TRBJ2-3, with D possibly being TRBD1 (6 bases). Germline V gene data show CDR1 as SGHRS and CDR2 as YFSETQ. CDR3 length: 15 amino acids. The V end lost 1 base, the J end lost 2 bases, and 11 bases lay between the germline ends. The CDR3 coding sequence is TGCGCCAGCAGCTTGCGGGACACTTACACAGATACGCAGTATTTT. Protein sequence: CASSLRDTYTDTQYF.

There are a few counts of this clone. This rearrangement joins TRBV9 to TRBJ2-3, with 7 positions matching TRBD2. Germline CDR1 and CDR2: SGDLS and YYNGEE. There are 16 residues in the CDR3. Trimming at V came to 0 bases and at J to 6 bases, leaving 10 bases not matched to a gene. The CDR3 is CASSVGGGGPSDTQYF. The CDR3 DNA is TGTGCCAGCAGCGTAGGGGGGGGAGGGCCCTCCGATACGCAGTATTTT.

The V gene is TRBV11-3, the J gene TRBJ1-3; D is ambiguous. This CDR3 region has 13 residues. Germline CDR1 reads SGHNT; CDR2 reads YENEEA. Trimming stripped 7 bases from V and 1 base from J, with 8 bases between. The CDR3 loop is CASTLRSGNTIYF. In DNA form, the CDR3 reads TGTGCCAGCACCCTCCGGTCTGGAAACACCATATATTTT. The variable domain in full, completed from reference TRBV11-3 and TRBJ1-3, reads EAGVVQSPRYKIIEKKQPVAFWCNPISGHNTLYWYLQNLGQGPELLIRYENEEAVDDSQLPKDRFSAERLKGVDSTLKIQPAELGDSAVYLCASTLRSGNTIYFGEGSWLTVV.

The chain couples TRBV30 to TRBJ1-1; 8 bases match TRBD1. The germline V gene encodes CDR1 GTSNPN and CDR2 SVGIG (reference sequence). J gave up 4 bases and V 2 bases, and 3 bases lay outside the gene matches. The CDR3 sequence is 13 residues long. The CDR3 spells CAWSTQGGTEAFF. As DNA, the CDR3 is TGTGCCTGGAGTACACAGGGGGGCACTGAAGCTTTCTTT.

The chain couples TRBV6-5 to TRBJ2-1; 12 bases agree with TRBD2. The germline V gene has CDR1 MNHEY and CDR2 SVGAGI. J gave up 10 bases and V 5 bases, and 6 bases lay outside the gene matches. This CDR3 comprises 14 residues. CDR3 loop: CASSIGTSGLEQFF. In nucleotides, the CDR3 is TGTGCCAGCAGTATTGGGACTAGCGGGCTCGAGCAGTTCTTC.

The J gene is TRBJ2-5, the V gene TRBV2; maybe TRBD2 (7 bases). Trimming took off 3 bases at V and 1 base at J, with 12 bases between the two ends. CDR1 is SNHLY, CDR2 FYNNEI, per germline. CDR3 length: 15 amino acids. CDR3 DNA sequence: TGTGCCAGCAGTGATTGGAGGGGGGGCCAAGAGACCCAGTACTTC. This translates into CASSDWRGGQETQYF.

The chain is built from TRBV9 and TRBJ1-1; TRBD1 matches 8 bases. Unmatched junction bases numbered 2, after V lost 2 bases and J lost 2 bases. Germline CDR1 and CDR2: SGDLS and YYNGEE. The CDR3 has 14 residues. CDR3 coding DNA: TGTGCCAGCAGCGTTACAGGGGGTAACACTGAAGCTTTCTTT. As protein: CASSVTGGNTEAFF.

The chain uses TRBV5-1 and TRBJ2-5; D is possibly TRBD1 (6 bases). Trimming removed 3 bases from V and 1 base from J, with 13 bases in between. The germline gives CDR1 SGHRS, CDR2 YFSETQ. The CDR3 totals 15 residues. As DNA, the CDR3 is TGCGCCAGCAGCTATCGTACAGGGACCCAAGAGACCCAGTACTTC. This gives the protein CASSYRTGTQETQYF.

The chain links TRBV7-9 to TRBJ2-7; D call uncertain. V lost 4 bases to trimming and J lost 2 bases, with 9 bases between them. The CDR3 sequence is 13 residues long. Per the germline V gene, CDR1 is SEHNR and CDR2 is FQNEAQ (reference sequence). The CDR3 nucleotides are TGTGCCAGCAGCTATGGCGGTACCTACGAGCAGTACTTC. Protein: CASSYGGTYEQYF.

The genes are TRBV5-1 and TRBJ1-1, with a possible D match to TRBD1 (5 bases). Germline CDR1 reads SGHRS; CDR2 reads YFSETQ. The germline V and J ends were trimmed by 4 bases and 11 bases, with 18 bases remaining between them. The CDR3 is made up of 13 amino acids. The CDR3 coding sequence is TGCGCCAGCAGCCCGGAAGGGGACCTCGGGGCTTTCTTT. Protein sequence: CASSPEGDLGAFF.

The rearrangement joins TRBV6-1 to TRBJ2-2; the D gene is possibly TRBD2 (6 bases). This CDR3 is 13 amino acids long. The germline V gene encodes CDR1 MNHNS and CDR2 SASEGT. V was trimmed by 8 bases and J by 8 bases, leaving 15 bases between them. The CDR3, as DNA: TGTGCCAGCTGCCGACGGGGGACTGGGGAGCTGTTTTTT. Residues: CASCRRGTGELFF.

The J gene is TRBJ2-2, the V gene TRBV4-1; tentatively, D is TRBD2 (5 bases). Trimming took 1 base from V and 4 from J, leaving 10 bases between them. The CDR3 runs to 15 residues. From germline, CDR1 is MGHRA and CDR2 YSYEKL. The CDR3 loop reads CASSQAGLLTGELFF. Written as DNA, the CDR3 is TGCGCCAGCAGCCAAGCGGGGTTACTCACCGGGGAGCTGTTTTTT.

V usage is TRBV5-6 and J usage is TRBJ2-2, with 7 bases aligning to TRBD2. CDR3 size: 16 residues. Per the germline V gene, CDR1 is SGHDT and CDR2 is YYEEEE. V trimming: 4 bases; J trimming: 2 bases; junction bases outside the gene matches: 8. The CDR3 reads CASSPWGLPNTGELFF. DNA of the CDR3: TGTGCCAGCAGCCCCTGGGGACTACCAAACACCGGGGAGCTGTTTTTT. Full variable domain (rest looked up from reference TRBV5-6 and TRBJ2-2): DAGVTQSPTHLIKTRGQQVTLRCSPKSGHDTVSWYQQALGQGPQFIFQYYEEEERQRGNFPDRFSGHQFPNYSSELNVNALLLGDSALYLCASSPWGLPNTGELFFGEGSRLTVL.

This chain joins TRBV7-3 and TRBJ1-1; perhaps TRBD1 as D (5 bases). The ends were cut back, 2 bases at V and 7 bases at J, with 14 bases in the middle. Germline CDR1 is SGHTA and CDR2 is FQGTGA. The CDR3 is 14 residues long. The CDR3 DNA sequence: TGTGCCAGCAGCTTAGATCTGGGGGGGATTGAAGCTTTCTTT. The encoded protein is CASSLDLGGIEAFF.

The J gene is TRBJ1-2, the V gene TRBV7-9, with D hard to call. V lost 1 base to trimming and J lost 8 bases, with 5 bases between them. The CDR3 sequence is 11 residues long. CDR1 and CDR2 (germline): SEHNR, FQNEAQ (reference sequence). The CDR3 loop is CASSLGGGYTF. In nucleotides, the CDR3 is TGTGCCAGCAGCTTAGGAGGCGGCTACACCTTC.

The chain joins TRBV30 to TRBJ1-2, with D possibly matching TRBD1 (6 bases). The germline V gene encodes CDR1 GTSNPN and CDR2 SVGIG (reference sequence). V lost 1 base, J lost 0 bases, and 12 bases lay in between. The CDR3 runs to 15 residues. CDR3 sequence: CAWSEGTPSNYGYTF. The CDR3 DNA is TGTGCCTGGAGTGAAGGGACACCTTCTAACTATGGCTACACCTTC.

This rearrangement joins TRBV7-2 to TRBJ2-3; the D gene is possibly TRBD2 (5 bases). From germline, CDR1 is SGHTA and CDR2 FQGNSA. V lost 5 bases, J lost 2 bases, and 17 bases lay in between. The CDR3 sequence is 16 residues long. CDR3: CASSRTGVQPTDTQYF. CDR3 bases: TGTGCCAGCAGCCGCACCGGGGTACAGCCCACAGATACGCAGTATTTT.

This rearrangement joins TRBV5-1 to TRBJ1-3; no definite D call. Germline loops: CDR1 SGHRS, CDR2 YFSETQ. V was shortened by 1 base and J by 9 bases, with 11 bases between the two germline ends. CDR3 size: 13 residues. CDR3 residues: CASSLLNTGTIYF. The CDR3, as DNA: TGCGCCAGCAGCTTGTTAAATACGGGCACCATATATTTT.

The J gene is TRBJ2-7, the V gene TRBV6-5; D is possibly TRBD2 (6 bases). CDR3 size: 14 residues. V shed 4 bases and J shed 6 bases, with 16 bases lying between them. From germline, CDR1 is MNHEY and CDR2 SVGAGI. The CDR3 protein is CASSWTGVMGEQYF. The CDR3 nucleotides read TGTGCCAGCAGTTGGACGGGGGTTATGGGCGAGCAGTACTTC.

This clone was counted at least ten times. This chain joins TRBV9 and TRBJ2-3; D remains unclear. V dropped 7 bases and J dropped 5 bases, with 14 bases sitting between them. In germline, CDR1 is SGDLS, CDR2 YYNGEE. The CDR3 consists of 13 residues. The CDR3 spells CASSGSSLDTQYF. The CDR3 DNA reads as TGTGCCAGCTCCGGGTCCTCCTTAGATACGCAGTATTTT. The entire variable domain, with the rest obtained from reference TRBV9 and TRBJ2-3, is as follows: DSGVTQTPKHLITATGQRVTLRCSPRSGDLSVYWYQQSLDQGLQFLIQYYNGEERAKGNILERFSAQQFPDLHSELNLSSLELGDSALYFCASSGSSLDTQYFGPGTRLTVL.

This clone was seen only once. The chain employs TRBV5-1 and TRBJ2-7; D possibly corresponds to TRBD2 (5 bases). Trimming removed 0 bases at V and 2 bases at J, with 9 bases between. Germline values: CDR1 SGHRS, CDR2 YFSETQ. This CDR3 is built from 14 residues. In DNA, the CDR3 is TGCGCCAGCAGCTTGGATGCGGGTACCTACGAGCAGTACTTC. This sequence encodes CASSLDAGTYEQYF.

A few counts support this clone. The chain employs TRBV23-1 and TRBJ1-5, with D maybe TRBD1 (5 bases). TRBV23-1 counts as an open reading frame of uncertain function. The ends were cut back, 7 bases at V and 4 bases at J, with 14 bases in the middle. The CDR3 runs to 14 residues. In nucleotides, the CDR3 is TGCGCCAGCAAAAGGGGACGAGATAATCAGCCCCAGCATTTT. As protein: CASKRGRDNQPQHF.

The gene calls are TRBV18 and TRBJ2-7, with 7 positions matching TRBD2. V lost 3 bases, J lost 4 bases, and 9 bases stayed unmatched. The CDR3 consists of 15 residues. CDR1 is KGHSH and CDR2 is LQKENI in the germline V gene. CDR3 DNA sequence: TGTGCCAGCTCACCCCAAAACGGGGGGACGTACGAGCAGTACTTC. It specifies CASSPQNGGTYEQYF.

The chain recombines TRBV13 with TRBJ2-3; 10 bases agree with TRBD2. J lost 4 bases, V lost 1 base, and 8 bases had no gene match. The CDR3 loop spans 17 amino acids. Looked up from germline, CDR1 is PRHDT and CDR2 is FYEKMQ (reference sequence). This chain's CDR3 is CASSLVGLAGVSDTQYF. The CDR3 DNA follows: TGTGCCAGCAGCTTAGTCGGGCTAGCGGGGGTTTCAGATACGCAGTATTTT. The full variable domain, its missing parts supplied by reference TRBV13 and TRBJ2-3, is AAGVIQSPRHLIKEKRETATLKCYPIPRHDTVYWYQQGPGQDPQFLISFYEKMQSDKGSIPDRFSAQQFSDYHSELNMSSLELGDSALYFCASSLVGLAGVSDTQYFGPGTRLTVL.

V is TRBV7-4 and J is TRBJ1-5; no definite D call. The V and J ends lost 3 bases and 8 bases respectively, with 8 bases between them. The CDR3 has 12 residues. CDR1 is SGHVT and CDR2 is SQSDAQ in the germline V gene. The CDR3 sequence: CASSFGAEPQHF. The CDR3 DNA follows: TGTGCCAGCAGCTTCGGTGCGGAGCCCCAGCATTTT.

This chain connects TRBV9 to TRBJ1-2; D is undetermined. V was pared by 0 bases and J by 7 bases, with 13 bases between. The CDR3 runs to 14 residues. Germline V gives CDR1 SGDLS, CDR2 YYNGEE. CDR3 bases: TGTGCCAGCAGCGTAGGAGGGCCCCAAGGTGGCTACACCTTC. This encodes CASSVGGPQGGYTF.

CDR3 residues: CASRPGGNYGYTF. The CDR3 DNA sequence: TGTGCCAGCAGGCCCGGTGGGAACTATGGCTACACCTTC. The chain joins TRBV6-6 to TRBJ1-2, with D hard to call. Germline V CDR1 and CDR2: MNHNY, SVGAGI (reference sequence). Deletions cut 6 bases from V and 2 bases from J, with 10 bases between. CDR3 size: 13 residues.